This TCR beta chain comes out of a study of T cell responses to AZD1222 COVID-19 vaccine. The study's findings and limits: As reported, nearly half of all spike-specific TCRs target variant regions that are unmutated. Baseline seropositivity characterized only a handful of AZD1222 recipients.

In germline, CDR1 is KGHSH, CDR2 LQKENI. The CDR3 spans 15 residues. Pooled together were second doses at about 4 or about 12 weeks. Assay used: immunoSEQ multiplex PCR; TCRdb lists only in-frame clones, some missing. The data hold 20,000 or so clones, with roughly 79% observed a single time. Points on this clone: Its matching antigen is unknown. One end of the junction fails to match germline, which may point to a read error.

This chain connects TRBV18 to TRBJ2-7; TRBD1 or TRBD2 may be the D gene (5 bases each). This sample comprised peripheral blood, obtained 28 days after the second AZD1222 dose. The sequence derives from an adult who received the AZD1222 COVID-19 vaccine. CDR3 sequence reads: CASSPSGPPGYEQYF. The DNA of the CDR3 is TGTGCCAGTTCACCATCGGGGCCGCCGGGCTACGAGCAGTACTTC.